Shown below are 11 T cell receptor beta chains from a single sample sequenced in a study of blood T cells in healthy people across ages. A sample-barcoded 5' primer and a J-beta primer mix were used in a second PCR of about 7 to 12 cycles. TCRdb re-called the 5' RACE reads through MiXCR, storing one row per CDR3 protein. The data hold over a million distinct CDR3 sequences, with 25% observed a single time. These same records also appear under a second study, on T cells of mothers and their children.

Sequenced input: blood. These receptors all stem from a girl between 2 and 10 years old in good health.

This clonotype was counted between two and nine times. The chain joins TRBV2 to TRBJ2-1, with 12 bases lining up with TRBD2. The CDR3 has 11 amino acids. CDR1 SNHLY and CDR2 FYNNEI come from the germline V gene. The trim removed 9 bases at V and 10 bases at J, leaving 1 base unmatched. This CDR3 reads CARGTSGEQFF. CDR3 DNA sequence: TGTGCCAGGGGGACTAGCGGGGAGCAGTTCTTC.

V is TRBV3-1 and J is TRBJ2-3, with D perhaps matching TRBD2 (5 bases). V lost 1 base and J 3 bases, leaving 11 bases between the germline ends. The CDR3 has 15 residues. The germline V gene has CDR1 LGHDT and CDR2 YNNKEL (reference sequence). Here the CDR3 DNA reads TGTGCCAGCAGCCAAGGGGCTAGCCCTACAGATACGCAGTATTTT. Encoded protein: CASSQGASPTDTQYF.

A single count supports this clonotype. The rearrangement links TRBV5-1 to TRBJ2-1; TRBD1 or TRBD2 may be the D gene (5 bases each). V was clipped by 6 bases and J by 3 bases, with 13 bases between them. Germline V lookup: CDR1 SGHRS, CDR2 YFSETQ. This CDR3 contains 14 residues. CDR3 nucleotides: TGCGCCAGCACCGGGACGGAGTACTACAATGAGCAGTTCTTC. Translation: CASTGTEYYNEQFF.

This clonotype was counted a few times. The chain uses TRBV4-1 and TRBJ2-5, with D perhaps TRBD2 (5 bases). CDR1 is MGHRA, CDR2 YSYEKL, per germline. The CDR3 totals 13 residues. V was cut by 2 bases and J by 7 bases, with 11 bases left in between. In DNA form, the CDR3 reads TGCGCCAGCAGCCAATTCGTCGAGGGGACCCAGTACTTC. Protein: CASSQFVEGTQYF.

This chain joins TRBV4-1 and TRBJ2-5; 8 bases fit TRBD1. The CDR3 extends over 15 amino acids. V lost 7 bases, J lost 5 bases, and 12 bases stayed unmatched. Per germline, CDR1 MGHRA and CDR2 YSYEKL. The CDR3 DNA sequence: TGCGCCAGCACTCCAGGACAGGGTGGATGGGAGACCCAGTACTTC. This translates into CASTPGQGGWETQYF.

Only a few counts were recorded for this clonotype. The V gene is TRBV12-3 or TRBV12-4, the J gene TRBJ2-1, with D possibly TRBD1 on 6 matching bases. Trimming stripped 8 bases from V and 2 bases from J, with 13 bases between. This CDR3 has 14 amino acids. The CDR3 reads CASWPRQAYNEQFF. CDR3 DNA: TGTGCCAGCTGGCCACGACAGGCCTACAATGAGCAGTTCTTC.

A remark on this clonotype: At one boundary the junction diverges from the germline segment, which might be a read error. The genes are TRBV25-1 and TRBJ2-7, with D possibly being TRBD1 or TRBD2 (6 bases each). Germline values: CDR1 MGHDK, CDR2 SYGVNS. CDR3 length equals 16 residues. CDR3 region: CASSEYFPGDSYEQYF. The DNA of the CDR3 is TGTGCCAGCAGTGAATATTTTCCAGGGGACTCCTATGAGCAGTACTTC.

V gene TRBV6-5 combines with J gene TRBJ1-4; 7 nucleotides agree with TRBD1. Losses at the gene ends were 0 bases for V and 8 bases for J; bases not matched to a gene: 6. CDR3 length equals 15 residues. CDR1 and CDR2 from the germline V gene are MNHEY and SVGAGI. CDR3 amino acids: CASSYSGGSDEKLFF. For the CDR3, the DNA is TGTGCCAGCAGTTACTCAGGGGGCTCGGACGAAAAACTGTTTTTT.

The V call is TRBV4-1, the J call TRBJ2-3; TRBD2 matches 11 bases. After removal of 0 bases from V and 0 bases from J, the junction contained 11 bases not matched to a gene. Germline V CDR1 and CDR2: MGHRA, YSYEKL. The CDR3 totals 20 residues. The CDR3 DNA follows: TGCGCCAGCAGCCAAGACTGGGGGACTAGCGGTCGTAAAAGCACAGATACGCAGTATTTT. Protein product: CASSQDWGTSGRKSTDTQYF.

Comments on this clonotype: The germline gene is not matched at one end of the junction; a read error may be the cause. The genes are TRBV15 and TRBJ2-7, with a weak D call TRBD2 (5 bases). CDR1 is LNHNV, CDR2 YYDKDF, per germline (reference sequence). CDR3 length equals 12 residues. The CDR3 spells CAISREGNEQYF. The CDR3 DNA follows: TGTGCCATCAGCAGAGAGGGCAACGAGCAGTACTTC.

This clonotype was counted only a few times. V is TRBV4-1 and J is TRBJ2-7; tentative D call: TRBD1 (6 bases). This CDR3 has 14 residues. The V gene's germline CDR1 is MGHRA and CDR2 YSYEKL. The V and J ends lost 3 bases and 6 bases respectively, with 15 bases between them. The CDR3 loop reads CASSHPAGVREQYF. CDR3 coding DNA: TGCGCCAGCAGCCACCCTGCAGGGGTCCGCGAGCAGTACTTC.